The text below deals with one T cell receptor beta chain. Its recognized antigen is unknown. The sample holds no much larger clone one base away, and base qualities are not on file. This specimen comes from a study of blood T cell repertoires in COVID-19 (dated by TCRdb to about 2020). Regarding the research as a whole: The collaborator samples originated in the United States, Italy and Spain and spanned the acute and convalescent phases of COVID-19. Where available, HLA class I and class II types were obtained from metadata supplied by the sample provider rather than from assay-based typing. The repertoires were made available in a free public database intended to serve as a resource for research on the immune response to SARS-CoV-2. Deeply sampled blood TCRbeta repertoires from subjects exposed to, actively infected with, or recovered from COVID-19 were included in the dataset. The material from the prospective study consisted of cDNA or gDNA derived from T cells, B-cell-depleted T cells, or PBMCs. The sample metadata nearly always contained a de-identified subject ID, COVID-19 status, age in years and sex. Samples were obtained from the ongoing ImmuneRACE study (first 160 participants) and from some 1,200 subjects provided by 6 global collaborators.

The immunoSEQ Assay, a bias-controlled multiplex PCR, was used to amplify TCRbeta CDR3 regions from genomic DNA. The paper's processing steps were these. Within the assay, amplification of reference gene primers was used to estimate how many nucleated cells each sample contained. To quantify the absolute abundance of each unique TCRbeta CDR3 rearrangement, sequence reads were collapsed and filtered. Productive Simpson clonality was computed per sample as the square root of Simpson's diversity index over productive rearrangements. Entries here come from immuneACCESS through TCRdb and include only in-frame sequences with V and J called. Some clones fail to appear in such tables; in the studies checked, an unresolved V gene covers under half of the shortfall, and the cause of the remainder is unknown. That table supplies the V and J calls and clone size; D and trimming were determined from the DNA. The sample table holds some 400,000 clones, of which 75% to 90% were seen once. The top ten constitute approximately 1.2% of the sample.

After removal of 4 bases from V and 9 bases from J, the junction retains 8 bases not matched to a gene. The CDR3 runs 14 amino acids, cysteine and phenylalanine included. Here the CDR3 DNA is all that survives: 42 bases in frame from base 1. Based on the germline V gene, the CDR1 and CDR2 sequences are SNHLY and FYNNEI. Enrolling through a virtual design, the prospective study's participants ranged in age from roughly 18 to 89 years and lived across roughly 23 United States geographic areas. To assign participants to cohorts, the prospective study relied on clinical history that participants themselves reported in a screening survey and a study questionnaire. ImmuneRACE Cohort 3 recovered participants were defined by two consecutive negative NP/OP PCR tests, healthcare professional clearance, or symptom resolution. In the prospective study, mobile phlebotomists collected whole blood, serum and a nasopharyngeal or oropharyngeal swab from each participant. Prospective study participants could optionally give additional blood draws and questionnaires over a roughly 2-month period. Before DNA extraction, blood samples from the prospective study were shipped at room temperature or frozen.

Beyond this particular receptor, the publication reports: How much clinical and demographic metadata was included differed by source and by participant, and the metadata was provided uncurated.

The clonotype originates from a man aged 30 to 39 who had recovered from COVID-19. Recombination joined TRBV2 with TRBJ2-7; 11 bases in the middle match TRBD2. Material: PBMCs or T cells enriched from blood (not recorded which). The CDR3 amino acid sequence is: CASSGASGGRSQYF. The DNA reads as follows: TGTGCCAGCAGTGGCGCTAGCGGGGGGCGATCGCAGTACTTC.